This entry lists 14 T cell receptor beta chains sequenced from one sample in a study of post-analysis software for immune sequencing data. Study-level findings and limits: When patients were compared with controls, 4 or 5 TRBV segments were more frequent, TRBV5-6, TRBV5-1 and TRBV20-1 among them.

No antigens are known for them. Prepared TCR beta cDNA libraries contained unique molecular identifiers. Each CDR3 protein gets one entry after TCRdb re-called the PCR reads with MiXCR. The data contain approximately 660,000 distinct CDR3 sequences, 59% of them seen just once; the ten biggest clones take up approximately 10%. The sample taken for sequencing was blood. Receptors originate from a girl under 10 years old with multiple sclerosis.

The chain employs TRBV25-1 and TRBJ1-1; no clear D gene. Germline V gene sequence: CDR1 MGHDK, CDR2 SYGVNS. The CDR3 totals 16 residues. V was cut by 6 bases and J by 2 bases, with 19 bases left in between. The CDR3 DNA is TGTGCCAGCAGCCCGAGTGTGAAAGAGCCTAACACTGAAGCTTTCTTT. This gives the protein CASSPSVKEPNTEAFF.

V and J are TRBV20-1 and TRBJ2-4; tentative D call: TRBD1 (6 bases). CDR3 size: 16 residues. Trimming removed 4 bases at V and 1 base at J, with 17 bases between. The germline CDR1 and CDR2 sequences are DFQATT and SNEGSKA (reference sequence). The CDR3, as DNA: TGCAGTGCTACTCTCCAGGGGAAGGGGGCCAAAAACATTCAGTACTTC. This translates into CSATLQGKGAKNIQYF.

This clonotype turned up a few times. The chain carries TRBV10-2 and TRBJ2-5, with 7 positions matching TRBD1. CDR1 WSHSY and CDR2 SAAADI come from the germline V gene. V shed 3 bases, J shed 3 bases, and the junction held 4 bases outside the gene matches. The CDR3 sequence is 14 residues long. The CDR3 region has the DNA TGCGCCAGCAGTGATCTGACAGGGAAAGAGACCCAGTACTTC. Translated, it gives CASSDLTGKETQYF.

The CDR3 sequence is CASSFGLVGETQYF. CDR3 nucleotides: TGTGCCAGCAGCTTCGGACTAGTCGGGGAGACCCAGTACTTC. V gene TRBV11-2 combines with J gene TRBJ2-5; 7 bases align to TRBD2. The junction had 6 bases not matched to a gene; V was cut back by 3 bases and J by 5 bases. The CDR3 is 14 amino acids. Germline CDR1 is SGHAT and CDR2 is FQNNGV.

This clonotype was observed a few times. The chain has TRBV4-3 and TRBJ2-1; 10 bases are a match to TRBD2. The J segment lost 8 bases and the V segment lost 3 bases, leaving 10 bases of the junction unmatched. Per germline, CDR1 LGHNA and CDR2 YSLEER. This CDR3 region has 16 residues. For the CDR3, the DNA is TGCGCCAGCAGCCAGACCGGACTAGCGGACAACGATGAGCAGTTCTTC. Protein: CASSQTGLADNDEQFF.

The V call is TRBV4-1, the J call TRBJ2-1, with 9 bases matching TRBD2. V lost 0 bases, J lost 9 bases, and 9 bases stayed unmatched. Germline CDR1 MGHRA, CDR2 YSYEKL. The CDR3 sequence is 16 residues long. The CDR3 bases are TGCGCCAGCAGCCAAGAAGAATCCAGCGGGAGGCTTGAGCAGTTCTTC. It specifies CASSQEESSGRLEQFF.

This chain links TRBV12-3 or TRBV12-4 with TRBJ1-5; maybe TRBD1 (5 bases). Trimming took off 1 base at V and 1 base at J, with 14 bases between the two ends. CDR3 length equals 17 residues. The CDR3 sequence: CASSLGSQVGSNQPQHF. CDR3 in DNA: TGTGCCAGCAGTTTAGGCTCACAGGTCGGGAGCAATCAGCCCCAGCATTTT.

The V gene is TRBV5-5, the J gene TRBJ2-7; D is unclear. The CDR3 sequence is 13 residues long. Germline CDR1 reads SGHKS; CDR2 reads YYEKEE (reference sequence). The V and J ends lost 4 bases and 0 bases respectively, with 8 bases between them. The CDR3 protein is CASSTDISYEQYF. As DNA, the CDR3 is TGTGCCAGCAGCACTGACATCTCCTACGAGCAGTACTTC.

The chain is built from TRBV9 and TRBJ2-7, with a possible D match to TRBD1 (5 bases). The CDR3 has 14 amino acids. V lost 2 bases to trimming and J lost 0 bases, with 9 bases between them. CDR1 and CDR2 from the germline V gene are SGDLS and YYNGEE. CDR3 residues: CASSVGRSSYEQYF. For the CDR3, the DNA is TGTGCCAGCAGCGTGGGGCGGAGCTCCTACGAGCAGTACTTC.

The chain carries TRBV12-3 or TRBV12-4 and TRBJ2-5; D possibly corresponds to TRBD2 (6 bases). The CDR3 is made up of 13 amino acids. V shed 5 bases and J shed 5 bases, with 12 bases lying between them. The CDR3 protein is CASSRDLRETQYF. CDR3 sequence (DNA): TGTGCCAGCAGTCGGGACTTGCGGGAGACCCAGTACTTC.

The V gene is TRBV5-6, the J gene TRBJ2-7; TRBD2 aligns across 10 bases. CDR1 is SGHDT and CDR2 is YYEEEE in the germline V gene. CDR3 length: 15 residues. The ends lost 1 base at V and 3 bases at J; junction bases unmatched: 4. CDR3 DNA: TGTGCCAGCAGCTTGTATAGGACTAGCGGCTACGAGCAGTACTTC. Translated, it gives CASSLYRTSGYEQYF.

This clonotype was detected a few times. The chain uses TRBV6-5 and TRBJ1-6; no reliable D call. The CDR3 runs 12 residues. The germline gives CDR1 MNHEY, CDR2 SVGAGI. CDR3 DNA sequence: TGTGCTAGCGGACCCCTAAAATCACCCCTCCACTTT. This translates into CASGPLKSPLHF.

As for this clonotype: The junction and the germline gene differ at one end; a read error may be behind it. The rearrangement joins TRBV10-3 to TRBJ2-1; possible D gene TRBD2, 5 bases. The CDR3 totals 16 residues. CDR1 and CDR2 (germline): ENHRY, SYGVKD. The CDR3 protein is CATSETLGSSYNEQFF. Here the CDR3 DNA reads TGTGCCACCAGTGAGACCTTGGGGAGCTCCTACAATGAGCAGTTCTTC.

The chain combines TRBV12-3 or TRBV12-4 with TRBJ1-4, with D tentatively TRBD1 (5 bases). This CDR3 is 14 amino acids long. V shed 5 bases and J shed 5 bases, with 12 bases lying between them. CDR3 sequence: CASSIRGTNEKLFF. The CDR3 nucleotides read TGTGCCAGCAGTATTCGCGGGACGAATGAAAAACTGTTTTTT.